This T cell receptor (beta chain) was sequenced during a study of T cells after yellow fever vaccination. Whole-study findings and limits: At about 97% for CD4 and about 91% for CD8, most primary-vaccination clones showed up again after the booster. A minor fraction of clonotypes spanned both CD4 and CD8 compartments.

This clonotype was seen a handful of times. Universal primer sites and UMIs were introduced during 5'RACE template-switching synthesis of TCR cDNA. TCRdb recomputed calls from the 5' RACE reads with MiXCR, one row per CDR3 protein. The table shows 50,000 to 60,000 distinct CDR3 sequences, with 5.5% to 6% occurring only once. In germline, CDR1 is MNHNS, CDR2 SASEGT. The CDR3 loop spans 18 amino acids. The V and J ends lost 3 bases and 7 bases respectively, with 25 bases between them. This TCR derives from a man aged 18 to 30 who received the YFV17D yellow fever vaccine. Sequenced material: PBMCs, either bulk or a sorted T-cell subset (CD4+, CD8+, memory, or dextramer-sorted; not recorded which), taken on the day of the yellow fever booster vaccination. This rearrangement joins TRBV6-1 to TRBJ2-1; no clear D gene. CDR3 in amino acids: CASSDYPGRVLSRNEQFF. CDR3 bases: TGTGCCAGCAGTGATTACCCCGGGCGTGTTCTCAGCAGAAATGAGCAGTTCTTC.